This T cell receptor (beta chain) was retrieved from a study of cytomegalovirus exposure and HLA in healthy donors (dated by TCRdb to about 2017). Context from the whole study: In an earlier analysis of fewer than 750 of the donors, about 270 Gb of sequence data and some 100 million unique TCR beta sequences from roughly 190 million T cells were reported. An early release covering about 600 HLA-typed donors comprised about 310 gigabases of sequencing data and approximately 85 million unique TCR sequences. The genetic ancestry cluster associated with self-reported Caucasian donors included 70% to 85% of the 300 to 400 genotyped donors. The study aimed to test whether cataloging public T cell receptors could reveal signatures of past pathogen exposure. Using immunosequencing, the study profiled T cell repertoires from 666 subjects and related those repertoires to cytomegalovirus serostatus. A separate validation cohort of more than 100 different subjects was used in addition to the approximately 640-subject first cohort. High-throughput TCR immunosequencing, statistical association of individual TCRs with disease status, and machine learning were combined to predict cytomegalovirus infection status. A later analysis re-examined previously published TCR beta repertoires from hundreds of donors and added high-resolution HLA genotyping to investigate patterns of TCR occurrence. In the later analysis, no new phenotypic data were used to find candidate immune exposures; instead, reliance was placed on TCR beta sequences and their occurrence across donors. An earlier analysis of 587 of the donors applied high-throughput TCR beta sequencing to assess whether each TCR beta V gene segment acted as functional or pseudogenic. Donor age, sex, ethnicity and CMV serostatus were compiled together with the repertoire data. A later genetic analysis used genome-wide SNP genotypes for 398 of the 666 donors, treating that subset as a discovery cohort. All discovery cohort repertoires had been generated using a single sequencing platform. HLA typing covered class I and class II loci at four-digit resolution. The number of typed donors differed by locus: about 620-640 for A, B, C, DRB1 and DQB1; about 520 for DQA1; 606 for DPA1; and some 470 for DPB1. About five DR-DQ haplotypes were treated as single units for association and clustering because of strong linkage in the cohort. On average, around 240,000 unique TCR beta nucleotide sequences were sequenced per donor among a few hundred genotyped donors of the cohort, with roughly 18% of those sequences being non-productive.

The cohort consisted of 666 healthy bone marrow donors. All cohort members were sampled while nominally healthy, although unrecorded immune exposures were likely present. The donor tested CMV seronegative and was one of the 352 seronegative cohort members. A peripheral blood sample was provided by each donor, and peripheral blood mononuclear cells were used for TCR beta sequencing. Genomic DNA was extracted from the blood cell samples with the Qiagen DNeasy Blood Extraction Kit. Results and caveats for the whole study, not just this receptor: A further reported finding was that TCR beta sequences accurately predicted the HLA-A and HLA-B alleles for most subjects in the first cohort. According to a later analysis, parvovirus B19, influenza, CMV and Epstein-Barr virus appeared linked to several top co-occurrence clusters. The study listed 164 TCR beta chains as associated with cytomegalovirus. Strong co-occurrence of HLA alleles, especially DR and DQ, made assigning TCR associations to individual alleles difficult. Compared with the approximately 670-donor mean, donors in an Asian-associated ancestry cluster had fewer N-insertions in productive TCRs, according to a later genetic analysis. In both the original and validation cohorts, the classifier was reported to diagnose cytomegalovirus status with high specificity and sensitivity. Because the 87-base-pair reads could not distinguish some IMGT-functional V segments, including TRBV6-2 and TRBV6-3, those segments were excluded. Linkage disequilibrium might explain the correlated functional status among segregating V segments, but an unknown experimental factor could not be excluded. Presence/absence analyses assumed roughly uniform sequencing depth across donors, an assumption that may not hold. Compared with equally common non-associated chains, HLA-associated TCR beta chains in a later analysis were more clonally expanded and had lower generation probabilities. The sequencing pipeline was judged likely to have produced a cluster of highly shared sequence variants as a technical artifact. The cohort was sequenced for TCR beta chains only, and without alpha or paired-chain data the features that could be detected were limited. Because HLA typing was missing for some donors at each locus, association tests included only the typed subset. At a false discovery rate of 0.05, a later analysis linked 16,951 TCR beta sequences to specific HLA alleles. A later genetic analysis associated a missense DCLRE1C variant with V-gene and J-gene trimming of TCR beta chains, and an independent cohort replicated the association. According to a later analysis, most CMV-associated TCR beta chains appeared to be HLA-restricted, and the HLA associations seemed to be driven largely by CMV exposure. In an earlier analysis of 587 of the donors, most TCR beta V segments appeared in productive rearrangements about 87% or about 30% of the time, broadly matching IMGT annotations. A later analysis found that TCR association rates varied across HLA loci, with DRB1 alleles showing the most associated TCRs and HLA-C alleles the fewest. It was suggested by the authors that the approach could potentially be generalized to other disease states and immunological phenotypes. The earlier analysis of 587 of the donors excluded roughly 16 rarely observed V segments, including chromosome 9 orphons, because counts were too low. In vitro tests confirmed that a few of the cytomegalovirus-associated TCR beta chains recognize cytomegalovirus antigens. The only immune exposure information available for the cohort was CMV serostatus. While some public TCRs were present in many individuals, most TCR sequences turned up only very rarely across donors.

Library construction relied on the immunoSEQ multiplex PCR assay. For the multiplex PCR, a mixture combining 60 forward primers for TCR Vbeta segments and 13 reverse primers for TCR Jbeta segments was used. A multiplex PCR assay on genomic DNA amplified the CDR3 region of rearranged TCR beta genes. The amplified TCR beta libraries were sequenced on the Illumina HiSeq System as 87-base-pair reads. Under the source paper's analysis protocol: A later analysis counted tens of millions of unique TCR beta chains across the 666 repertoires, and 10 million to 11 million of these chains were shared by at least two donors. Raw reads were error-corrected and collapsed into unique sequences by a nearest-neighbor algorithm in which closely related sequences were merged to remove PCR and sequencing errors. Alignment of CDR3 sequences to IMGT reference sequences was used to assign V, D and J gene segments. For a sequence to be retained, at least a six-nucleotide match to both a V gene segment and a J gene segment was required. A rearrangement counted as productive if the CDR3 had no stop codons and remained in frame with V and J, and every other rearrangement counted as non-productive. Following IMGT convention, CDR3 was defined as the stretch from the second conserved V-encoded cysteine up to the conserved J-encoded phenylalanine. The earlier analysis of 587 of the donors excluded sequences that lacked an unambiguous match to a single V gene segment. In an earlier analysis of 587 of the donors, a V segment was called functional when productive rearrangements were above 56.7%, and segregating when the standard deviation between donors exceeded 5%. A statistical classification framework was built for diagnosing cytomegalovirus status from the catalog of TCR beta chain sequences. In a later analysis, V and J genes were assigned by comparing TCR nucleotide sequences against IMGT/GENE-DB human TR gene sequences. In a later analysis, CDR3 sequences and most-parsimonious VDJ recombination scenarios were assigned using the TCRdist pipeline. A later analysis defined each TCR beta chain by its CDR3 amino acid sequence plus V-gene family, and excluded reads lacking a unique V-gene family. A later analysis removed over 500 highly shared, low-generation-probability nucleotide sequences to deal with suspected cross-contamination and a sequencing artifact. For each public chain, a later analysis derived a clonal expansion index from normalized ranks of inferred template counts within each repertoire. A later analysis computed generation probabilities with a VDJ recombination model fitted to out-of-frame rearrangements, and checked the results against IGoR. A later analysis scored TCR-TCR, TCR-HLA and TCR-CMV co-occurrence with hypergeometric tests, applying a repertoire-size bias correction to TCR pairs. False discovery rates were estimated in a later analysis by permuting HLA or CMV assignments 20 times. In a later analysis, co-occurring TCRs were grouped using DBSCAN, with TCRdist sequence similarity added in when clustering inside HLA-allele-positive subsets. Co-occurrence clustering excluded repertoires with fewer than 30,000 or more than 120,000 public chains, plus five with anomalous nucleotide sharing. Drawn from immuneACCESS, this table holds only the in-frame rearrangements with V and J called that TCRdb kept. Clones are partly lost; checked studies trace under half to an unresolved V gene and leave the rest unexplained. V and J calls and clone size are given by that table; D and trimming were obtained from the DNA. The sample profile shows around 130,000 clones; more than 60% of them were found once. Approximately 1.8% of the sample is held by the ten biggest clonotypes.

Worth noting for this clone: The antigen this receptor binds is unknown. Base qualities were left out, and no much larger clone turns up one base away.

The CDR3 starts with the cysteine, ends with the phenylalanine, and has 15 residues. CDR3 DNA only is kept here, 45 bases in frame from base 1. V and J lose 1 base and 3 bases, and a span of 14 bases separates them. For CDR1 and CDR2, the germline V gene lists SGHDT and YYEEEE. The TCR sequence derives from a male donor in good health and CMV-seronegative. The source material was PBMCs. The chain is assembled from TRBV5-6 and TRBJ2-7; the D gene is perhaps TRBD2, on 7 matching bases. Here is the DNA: TGTGCCAGCAGCTTGCAACAGGGAGGGGTCTACGAGCAGTACTTC. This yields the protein CASSLQQGGVYEQYF.